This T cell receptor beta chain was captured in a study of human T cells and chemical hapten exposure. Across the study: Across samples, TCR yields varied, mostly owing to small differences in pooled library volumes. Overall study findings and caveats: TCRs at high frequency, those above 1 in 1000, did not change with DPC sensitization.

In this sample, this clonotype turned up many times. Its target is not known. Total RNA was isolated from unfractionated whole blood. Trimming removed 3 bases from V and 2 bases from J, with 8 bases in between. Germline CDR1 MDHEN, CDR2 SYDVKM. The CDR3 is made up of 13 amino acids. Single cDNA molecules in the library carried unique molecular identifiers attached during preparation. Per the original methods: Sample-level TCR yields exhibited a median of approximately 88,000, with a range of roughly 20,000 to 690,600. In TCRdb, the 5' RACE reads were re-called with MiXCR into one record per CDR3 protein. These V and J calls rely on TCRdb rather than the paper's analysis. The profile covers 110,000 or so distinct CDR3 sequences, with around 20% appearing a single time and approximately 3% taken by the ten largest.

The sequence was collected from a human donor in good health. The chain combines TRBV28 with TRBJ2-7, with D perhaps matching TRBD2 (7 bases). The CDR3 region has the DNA TGTGCCAGCAGTTTGCGGGGGCCCTACGAGCAGTACTTC. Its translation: CASSLRGPYEQYF. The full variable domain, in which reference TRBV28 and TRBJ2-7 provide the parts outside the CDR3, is DVKVTQSSRYLVKRTGEKVFLECVQDMDHENMFWYRQDPGLGLRLIYFSYDVKMKEKGDIPEGYSVSREKKERFSLILESASTNQTSMYLCASSLRGPYEQYFGPGTRLTVT.